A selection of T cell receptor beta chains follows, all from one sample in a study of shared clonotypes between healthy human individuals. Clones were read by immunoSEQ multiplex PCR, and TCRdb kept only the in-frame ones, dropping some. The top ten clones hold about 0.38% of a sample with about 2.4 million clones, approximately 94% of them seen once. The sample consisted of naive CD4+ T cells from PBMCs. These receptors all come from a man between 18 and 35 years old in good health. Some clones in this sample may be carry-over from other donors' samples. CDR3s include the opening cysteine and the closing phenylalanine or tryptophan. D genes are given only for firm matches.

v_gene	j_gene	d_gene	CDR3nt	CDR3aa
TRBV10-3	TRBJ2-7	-	TGTGCCATCAGTGGAGGGCAGGGGGGAACCTACGAGCAGTACTTC	CAISGGQGGTYEQYF
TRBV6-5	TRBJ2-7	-	TGTGCCAGCAGTGACAGCTCCTACGAGCAGTACTTC	CASSDSSYEQYF
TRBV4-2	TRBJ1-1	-	TGTGCCAGCAGCCTGTCCCCCCGGGCAGGAGCTTTCTTT	CASSLSPRAGAFF
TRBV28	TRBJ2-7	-	TGTGCCAGCAGTTTTTTTACAGGCGGGGAGCAGTACTTC	CASSFFTGGEQYF
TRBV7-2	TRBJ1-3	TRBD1	TGTGCCAGCAGCCCGGACAGGGGGTTAAACACCATATATTTT	CASSPDRGLNTIYF
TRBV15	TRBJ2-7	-	TGTGCCACCAGCAGAAAACCGGCCCGTCTGTACTTC	CATSRKPARLYF
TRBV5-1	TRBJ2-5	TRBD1	TGCGCCAGCAGCTTGGTCCGAGGGGGCCTGGAAGAGACCCAGTACTTC	CASSLVRGGLEETQYF
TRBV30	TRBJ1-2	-	TGTGCCTGGAGTGTAGGGGATGCCGACTATGGCTACACCTTC	CAWSVGDADYGYTF
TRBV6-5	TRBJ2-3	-	TGTGCCAGCAGCCGGACAGTAGGCACAGATACGCAGTATTTT	CASSRTVGTDTQYF
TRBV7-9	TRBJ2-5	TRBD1	TGTGCCAGCAGCACGAGACAGGGTCCGTTCGTGGAGACCCAGTACTTC	CASSTRQGPFVETQYF
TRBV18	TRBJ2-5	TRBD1	TGTGCCAGCTCAGACGGGACAGGGCCCCAAGAGACCCAGTACTTC	CASSDGTGPQETQYF
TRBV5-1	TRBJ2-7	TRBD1	TGCGCCAGCAACCCCTCAGGACAGGGCTCCTACGAGCAGTACTTC	CASNPSGQGSYEQYF
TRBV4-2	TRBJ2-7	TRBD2	TGTGCCAGCAGACAGACTAGCGGAGATACCTACGAGCAGTACTTC	CASRQTSGDTYEQYF
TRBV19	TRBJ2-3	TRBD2	TGTGCCAGTAGTCTCATCACAGCGGGAGTAGGAGATACGCAGTATTTT	CASSLITAGVGDTQYF